This T cell receptor beta chain was sequenced for a study of Ad26.COV2.S vaccination and SARS-CoV-2 variants (dated by TCRdb to the early 2020s). At the level of the whole study: Vaccine-arm donors came from COV1001, a multicentre, randomized, double-blind, placebo-controlled phase I-IIa trial of Ad26.COV2.S in healthy adults. Ad26.COV2.S was administered intramuscularly at a dose of 5x10^10 or 1x10^11 viral particles, either as one shot or as two shots given 56 days apart. Sequencing of the TCRbeta repertoire served to evaluate the specificity and breadth of SARS-CoV-2-reactive T cell receptors following Ad26.COV2.S vaccination. The TCR-sequenced set comprised about 30 samples: some 19 Ad26.COV2.S vaccine recipients, 5 placebo recipients and 8 SARS-CoV-2 convalescent individuals. Participants in the trial were split at random into five groups of five each, receiving low-dose or high-dose Ad26.COV2.S once or twice, or else placebo on both occasions. Blinding of investigators to trial group allocation was maintained during experiments and outcome assessment.

The intended sense of this specimen's treatment or condition label: around 19 received Ad26.COV2.S at low or high dose, single or two shots; roughly five received placebo; per-sample allocation not given. For vaccine and placebo recipients, the sequenced repertoires came from samples collected on day 63 after the first injection. Between 29 July and 7 August 2020, Cohort 1b enrolled 25 adults aged 18-55 years at one site in Boston, USA. As a vaccine, Ad26.COV2.S was a replication-incompetent adenovirus type 26 vector that expressed a prefusion-stabilized SARS-CoV-2 spike protein derived from the original Wuhan strain. From its cysteine to its phenylalanine, the CDR3 spans 16 amino acids. Only CDR3 DNA remains: 48 bases, in frame from the first base. Looking up the germline V gene yields CDR1 SGDLS and CDR2 YYNGEE. V lost 3 bases and J lost 2 bases, and the count of bases not matched to a germline gene is 8.

The immunoSEQ Assay was used to sequence TCRbeta CDR3 regions. After extraction, genomic DNA underwent amplification by bias-controlled multiplex PCR, followed by high-throughput sequencing. In the paper's pipeline: To quantify the absolute abundance of every unique TCRbeta CDR3 region, sequences were collapsed and filtered. T cell fraction was estimated by normalization of TCRbeta template counts to usable DNA, with usable DNA being measured through amplification of reference genes present in all nucleated cells. Repertoire TCRs were annotated as SARS-CoV-2-specific by exact matching of V gene, CDR3 amino acid sequence and J gene to a known reactive TCR set. The reference SARS-CoV-2 TCR set was obtained from MIRA and was filtered for enrichment in COVID-19-positive ImmuneCODE repertoires, whereby public or cross-reactive TCRs were removed. Drawing on the MIRA antigens, annotated TCRs were analysed further at the level of specific ORF or position within ORF. Breadth was defined as the number of annotated unique rearrangements divided by the total number of unique productive rearrangements, and depth was defined as the summed frequency of the annotated unique rearrangements. Two-sided Wilcoxon rank-sum tests were used to compare TCR breadth between groups. TCRdb obtained this table from immuneACCESS and retained in-frame rearrangements with V and J assigned. These tables miss some clones; where compared with another copy, unresolved V genes account for less than half of the shortfall, and the remainder is unexplained. That table is the source of V, J and clone size, and D and trimming were worked out from the DNA. For this sample there are about 280,000 clones; about 90% appear just once. The ten top clones hold approximately 3.4% of the sample.

General findings and caveats noted by the study authors: Compared with placebo recipients, Ad26.COV2.S recipients showed higher spike-specific TCR breadth (P = 0.0014). Vaccine and placebo recipients had similar non-spike TCR breadth, a finding consistent with the vaccine containing only spike. Comparing responses between vaccine doses or regimens was not something the study was powered to do. After vaccination, substantial breadth of spike-specific CD8+ and CD4+ T cell responses was reported. It was noted by the authors that total T cell responses may have been underestimated by the TCR breadth and depth analyses.

In the case of this clone: Its target antigen remains unknown. No base-level quality is on record; no much larger clone is a single base apart.

The TCR was taken from a person between 18 and 60 years old who received the Ad26.COV2.S COVID-19 vaccine or a placebo. This specimen was peripheral blood, taken in a trial of Ad26.COV2.S vaccine versus placebo. The sequence joins TRBV9 to TRBJ1-2; 9 junctional bases match TRBD1. DNA sequence: TGTGCCAGCAGCGAAACCGGGACAGGGATAAACTATGGCTACACCTTC. The resulting protein is CASSETGTGINYGYTF. Joined to the reference TRBV9 and TRBJ1-2 proteins, this CDR3 gives the full variable domain: DSGVTQTPKHLITATGQRVTLRCSPRSGDLSVYWYQQSLDQGLQFLIQYYNGEERAKGNILERFSAQQFPDLHSELNLSSLELGDSALYFCASSETGTGINYGYTFGSGTRLTVV.